Listed below are T cell receptor beta chains from one sample, sequenced in a study of shared clonotypes between healthy human individuals. Assay: immunoSEQ multiplex PCR; the TCRdb copy retains only in-frame clones and omits some. The profile shows 2 million to 2.5 million clones, approximately 93% of them singletons. The specimen sequenced was naive CD4+ T cells from PBMCs. The source of these receptors is a man between 18 and 29 years old in good health. Some clones in this sample may be carry-over from other donors' samples. Both conserved end residues are part of each CDR3. Fields, in order: CDR3 DNA, CDR3 protein, J gene, clone size, V gene, D gene. A D gene is named only where the DNA matches it firmly. Rows may omit the clone size; those that give it use once, few, many or a size class.

CDR3 DNA: TGTGCCAGCATGGGGGCGAGGGGAGGGACCCAGTACTTC
CDR3 protein: CASMGARGGTQYF
J gene: TRBJ2-5
clone size: NA
V gene: TRBV6-5
D gene: NA

CDR3 DNA: TGTGCCAGCAGTGTTTCTGTCTCTGGAAACACCATATATTTT
CDR3 protein: CASSVSVSGNTIYF
J gene: TRBJ1-3
clone size: NA
V gene: TRBV6-1
D gene: NA

CDR3 DNA: TGTGCCAGCAGGGGGACAGGGGATCAGCCCCAGCATTTT
CDR3 protein: CASRGTGDQPQHF
J gene: TRBJ1-5
clone size: few
V gene: TRBV2
D gene: TRBD1

CDR3 DNA: TGTGCCAGTAGTGTGCTCCAGGGTCTTTTAGATACGCAGTATTTT
CDR3 protein: CASSVLQGLLDTQYF
J gene: TRBJ2-3
clone size: NA
V gene: TRBV19
D gene: NA

CDR3 DNA: TGTGCCAGCAGTTCCCGGACTAGCGGGGGAGATACGCAGTATTTT
CDR3 protein: CASSSRTSGGDTQYF
J gene: TRBJ2-3
clone size: NA
V gene: TRBV6-1
D gene: TRBD2

CDR3 DNA: TGCGCCAGCAGCCCCGTGGTGACAGCGGGAGCAAGTTGGACCTCTCCTCAAGAGACCCAGTACTTC
CDR3 protein: CASSPVVTAGASWTSPQETQYF
J gene: TRBJ2-5
clone size: NA
V gene: TRBV5-1
D gene: TRBD2

CDR3 DNA: TGTGCCAGCAGTCCAAGACACCGGGGGGGCACTGAAGCTTTCTTT
CDR3 protein: CASSPRHRGGTEAFF
J gene: TRBJ1-1
clone size: NA
V gene: TRBV5-6
D gene: NA

CDR3 DNA: TGTGCCAGCAGTCCGGGGACAGGAGTGGACAATCAGCCCCAGCATTTT
CDR3 protein: CASSPGTGVDNQPQHF
J gene: TRBJ1-5
clone size: NA
V gene: TRBV6-6
D gene: TRBD1

CDR3 DNA: TGTGCCAGCAGCTTGGACCCCCGGGACAGCTCCTACGAGCAGTACTTC
CDR3 protein: CASSLDPRDSSYEQYF
J gene: TRBJ2-7
clone size: NA
V gene: TRBV5-6
D gene: TRBD1

CDR3 DNA: TGTGCCAGCAGTGGGGAGAACTATGGCTACACCTTC
CDR3 protein: CASSGENYGYTF
J gene: TRBJ1-2
clone size: few
V gene: TRBV2
D gene: NA

CDR3 DNA: TGTGCCAGTAGTACTAATCGCGGGGGAACTAATGAAAAACTGTTTTTT
CDR3 protein: CASSTNRGGTNEKLFF
J gene: TRBJ1-4
clone size: NA
V gene: TRBV19
D gene: NA

CDR3 DNA: TGTGCCAGCAGTATTAGTACCGGGGAGCTGTTTTTT
CDR3 protein: CASSISTGELFF
J gene: TRBJ2-2
clone size: NA
V gene: TRBV28
D gene: NA

CDR3 DNA: TGTGCCAGCAGCCCAATCGGAGGGCTTAATCCTAGTGGCTACACCTTC
CDR3 protein: CASSPIGGLNPSGYTF
J gene: TRBJ1-2
clone size: NA
V gene: TRBV7-3
D gene: NA

CDR3 DNA: TGTGCCAGCAGCTTGGAGGGCACAGATACGCAGTATTTT
CDR3 protein: CASSLEGTDTQYF
J gene: TRBJ2-3
clone size: NA
V gene: TRBV5-5
D gene: NA

CDR3 DNA: TGCGCCAGCAGCGGGCAGGGAGGCGAAAAACTGTTTTTT
CDR3 protein: CASSGQGGEKLFF
J gene: TRBJ1-4
clone size: NA
V gene: TRBV5-1
D gene: NA

CDR3 DNA: TGTGCCAGCAGTTACTCGGTGGGCGTAGGAGAGACCCAGTACTTC
CDR3 protein: CASSYSVGVGETQYF
J gene: TRBJ2-5
clone size: once
V gene: TRBV6-5
D gene: NA

CDR3 DNA: TGTGCCAGCAGTGATACCCCTCGCTCCTACACCTTC
CDR3 protein: CASSDTPRSYTF
J gene: TRBJ1-2
clone size: NA
V gene: TRBV28
D gene: NA

CDR3 DNA: TGCGCCAGCAGCGGTCAAAAACGAGGGAGCACAGATACGCAGTATTTT
CDR3 protein: CASSGQKRGSTDTQYF
J gene: TRBJ2-3
clone size: NA
V gene: TRBV5-1
D gene: NA

CDR3 DNA: TGTGCCAGCAGCTTAGGGGCAGCGGCAGATACGCAGTATTTT
CDR3 protein: CASSLGAAADTQYF
J gene: TRBJ2-3
clone size: NA
V gene: TRBV7-9
D gene: NA

CDR3 DNA: TGTGCCAGCAGGGAAGGGGCAGGGCGAGGCGAGCAGTACTTC
CDR3 protein: CASREGAGRGEQYF
J gene: TRBJ2-7
clone size: NA
V gene: TRBV9
D gene: NA

CDR3 DNA: TGTGCCAGCAGTTACTCCACAGGGCGTTACGAGCAGTACTTC
CDR3 protein: CASSYSTGRYEQYF
J gene: TRBJ2-7
clone size: NA
V gene: TRBV6-5
D gene: NA

CDR3 DNA: TGTGCCAGCAGCTGGACACAGGGCTTGGGATACGAGCAGTACTTC
CDR3 protein: CASSWTQGLGYEQYF
J gene: TRBJ2-7
clone size: NA
V gene: TRBV7-4
D gene: NA

CDR3 DNA: TGTGCCAGCAGCCCGGGACTAGCGGGAGATGAGCAGTTCTTC
CDR3 protein: CASSPGLAGDEQFF
J gene: TRBJ2-1
clone size: NA
V gene: TRBV7-9
D gene: TRBD2

CDR3 DNA: TGTGCCAGCAGCTTAGGGACGGAAAACACCGGGGAGCTGTTTTTT
CDR3 protein: CASSLGTENTGELFF
J gene: TRBJ2-2
clone size: NA
V gene: TRBV7-9
D gene: NA

CDR3 DNA: TGTGCCAGCAGCGCGACCCCGTCATCCTACGAGCAGTACTTC
CDR3 protein: CASSATPSSYEQYF
J gene: TRBJ2-7
clone size: NA
V gene: TRBV9
D gene: NA

CDR3 DNA: TGTGCCAGCAGCGAAAGCATTAACTATGGCTACACCTTC
CDR3 protein: CASSESINYGYTF
J gene: TRBJ1-2
clone size: NA
V gene: TRBV9
D gene: NA

CDR3 DNA: TGTGCCAGCAGCCCACGGACTAGCGGAAGCTCCTACAATGAGCAGTTCTTC
CDR3 protein: CASSPRTSGSSYNEQFF
J gene: TRBJ2-1
clone size: NA
V gene: TRBV5-4
D gene: TRBD2